Presented here are 16 T cell receptor beta chains from one specimen sequenced in a study of T cells in Graves' hyperthyroidism and ophthalmopathy. Regions amplified from RNA transcripts were the TCR beta CDR3 regions. A first-round RT-PCR of the TCR CDR3 used the HTBI primer set. MiXCR, applied by TCRdb to the multiplex PCR reads, yields one record per CDR3 protein. The table records 750,000 to 950,000 distinct CDR3 sequences, roughly 40% of them present only once. Sample: blood. The origin of the receptors is a man aged 18 to 35 with Graves' hyperthyroidism.

This clonotype has just a few counts. This chain links TRBV19 with TRBJ2-7, with TRBD1 matching 8 bases. The CDR3 runs 14 residues. Losses at the gene ends were 5 bases for V and 9 bases for J; bases not matched to a gene: 12. Per the germline V gene, CDR1 is LNHDA and CDR2 is SQIVND (reference sequence). The DNA for the CDR3 is TGTGCCAGTAGTCCGGGGACAGGCTCTTGGAGGCAGTACTTC. This gives the protein CASSPGTGSWRQYF.

This clonotype has only a few counts. V gene TRBV12-3 or TRBV12-4 combines with J gene TRBJ1-1; tentatively, D is TRBD1 (6 bases). Between the trimmed V and J ends, which lost 6 bases and 6 bases, there was a span of 17 bases. The CDR3 length is 14 residues. As DNA, the CDR3 is TGTGCCAGCAGGGGAACAGGGAAAGTCGCTGAAGCTTTCTTT. Amino acid sequence: CASRGTGKVAEAFF.

The chain couples TRBV20-1 to TRBJ1-1; no reliable D call. This CDR3 is built from 13 residues. The V end lost 6 bases, the J end lost 1 base, and 12 bases lay between the germline ends. CDR1 DFQATT and CDR2 SNEGSKA come from the germline V gene (reference sequence). The CDR3 spells CSAPQPANTEAFF. In DNA form, the CDR3 reads TGCAGTGCCCCGCAACCGGCGAACACTGAAGCTTTCTTT.

This clonotype was observed a few times. This chain joins TRBV7-8 and TRBJ2-5, with D perhaps matching TRBD2 (5 bases). Germline V CDR1 and CDR2: SGHVS, FQNEAQ. This CDR3 has 16 residues. Trimming took 4 bases from V and 5 from J, leaving 20 bases between them. The CDR3 region is CASSSTGLESRETQYF. DNA of the CDR3: TGTGCCAGCAGCTCAACCGGACTGGAATCCCGGGAGACCCAGTACTTC.

The V call is TRBV10-3, the J call TRBJ2-6, with 8 bases lining up with TRBD1. CDR3 length: 17 residues. V lost 2 bases to trimming and J lost 2 bases; unmatched junction nucleotides: 5. The V gene's germline CDR1 is ENHRY and CDR2 SYGVKD. The CDR3 reads CAISEDRGHTGANVLTF. As DNA, the CDR3 is TGTGCCATCAGTGAGGACAGGGGTCATACTGGGGCCAACGTCCTGACTTTC.

This rearrangement joins TRBV2 to TRBJ2-5; TRBD1 or TRBD2 may be the D gene (6 bases each). V was cut by 3 bases and J by 9 bases, with 17 bases left in between. The CDR3 totals 14 residues. Germline CDR1 is SNHLY and CDR2 is FYNNEI. In DNA, the CDR3 is TGTGCCAGCAGTGAGGGGGGCGGCAATCAGCCCCAGTACTTC. Encoded protein: CASSEGGGNQPQYF.

Many counts were recorded for this clonotype. The V call is TRBV7-8, the J call TRBJ2-2; D may be TRBD1 (6 bases). This CDR3 comprises 15 residues. V was pared by 5 bases and J by 2 bases, with 12 bases between. Germline V gene lookup returns CDR1 SGHVS and CDR2 FQNEAQ. The CDR3 DNA reads TGTGCCAGCAGCGTCGGACAGCTCAACACCGGGGAGCTGTTTTTT. It is translated as CASSVGQLNTGELFF.

This clonotype was seen at least ten times. V and J are TRBV19 and TRBJ1-1, with unresolved D. This CDR3 comprises 13 residues. From germline, CDR1 is LNHDA and CDR2 SQIVND (reference sequence). Trimming removed 7 bases at V and 3 bases at J, with 12 bases between. CDR3 loop: CASKKELDTEAFF. CDR3 bases: TGTGCCAGTAAGAAGGAATTGGACACTGAAGCTTTCTTT.

The chain recombines TRBV5-1 with TRBJ2-7, with D possibly TRBD2 on 5 matching bases. Germline values: CDR1 SGHRS, CDR2 YFSETQ. The CDR3 spans 14 residues. Trimming took 6 bases from V and 1 from J, leaving 14 bases between them. The CDR3 region is CASTPEGGSYEQYF. The CDR3 DNA reads TGCGCCAGCACCCCAGAGGGCGGTTCCTACGAGCAGTACTTC.

This clonotype turned up a few times. The chain carries TRBV7-2 and TRBJ2-7; the match to TRBD2 covers 8 bases. After removal of 3 bases from V and 6 bases from J, the junction contained 7 bases not matched to a gene. Germline V lookup: CDR1 SGHTA, CDR2 FQGNSA. The CDR3 covers 14 residues. The CDR3 reads CASSFSGTLGEQYF. CDR3 nucleotides: TGTGCCAGCAGCTTTAGCGGGACCCTTGGCGAGCAGTACTTC. Full variable domain (remainder filled in from reference TRBV7-2 and TRBJ2-7): GAGVSQSPSNKVTEKGKDVELRCDPISGHTALYWYRQSLGQGLEFLIYFQGNSAPDKSGLPSDRFSAERTGGSVSTLTIQRTQQEDSAVYLCASSFSGTLGEQYFGPGTRLTVT.

The chain recombines TRBV6-5 with TRBJ2-2; perhaps TRBD1 as D (5 bases). Germline V lookup: CDR1 MNHEY, CDR2 SVGAGI. There are 14 residues in the CDR3. V gave up 5 bases and J gave up 7 bases, with 14 bases separating them. The CDR3 spells CASSQNWGDGELFF. The CDR3 nucleotides are TGTGCCAGCAGTCAAAACTGGGGCGACGGGGAGCTGTTTTTT.

The chain is built from TRBV4-1 and TRBJ1-6; possibly TRBD1 for D (6 bases). The CDR3 is 15 amino acids. Germline lookup yields CDR1 MGHRA and CDR2 YSYEKL. Deletions cut 4 bases from V and 5 bases from J, with 12 bases between. The CDR3 sequence: CASSRVRTDNSPLHF. DNA for the CDR3: TGCGCCAGCAGCCGAGTCCGGACAGATAATTCACCCCTCCACTTT.

In this sample, this clonotype turned up a few times. The J gene is TRBJ2-7, the V gene TRBV19; tentatively, D is TRBD2 (5 bases). The CDR3 is made up of 13 amino acids. V gave up 3 bases and J gave up 7 bases, with 13 bases separating them. The germline V gene has CDR1 LNHDA and CDR2 SQIVND (reference sequence). The CDR3 DNA reads as TGTGCCAGTAGTATGGGCCCTAGCTGGGAGCAGTACTTC. Translating gives CASSMGPSWEQYF.

The DNA of the CDR3 is TGTGCCAGCAGTACCGACAGGGCCACCGGGGAGCTGTTTTTT. Encoded protein: CASSTDRATGELFF. The J gene is TRBJ2-2, the V gene TRBV6-5, with 7 bases lining up with TRBD1. Germline V gene sequence: CDR1 MNHEY, CDR2 SVGAGI. The CDR3 is made up of 14 amino acids. J lost 4 bases, V lost 5 bases, and 4 bases had no gene match.

V is TRBV29-1 and J is TRBJ1-4, with TRBD1 identical over 10 bases. The ends lost 2 bases at V and 6 bases at J; junction bases unmatched: 3. This CDR3 spans 14 amino acids. The germline CDR1 and CDR2 sequences are SQVTM and ANQGSEA. Here the CDR3 reads CSVESDRGHEKLFF. The CDR3 DNA sequence: TGCAGCGTTGAATCAGACAGGGGGCATGAAAAACTGTTTTTT.

This clonotype was counted a few times. The V call is TRBV7-9, the J call TRBJ2-2; a possible D gene is TRBD1 (5 bases). V shed 2 bases and J shed 3 bases, with 10 bases lying between them. There are 15 residues in the CDR3. Germline V CDR1 and CDR2: SEHNR, FQNEAQ (reference sequence). CDR3 in amino acids: CASSLLDIDTGELFF. The CDR3 nucleotides are TGTGCCAGCAGCTTATTGGACATAGACACCGGGGAGCTGTTTTTT.